The T cell receptor beta chain under discussion was sequenced for a study of cytomegalovirus exposure and HLA in healthy donors. This clone was seen only a few times. Researchers ran the PCR with 60 Vbeta and 13 Jbeta primers. Assay used: immunoSEQ multiplex PCR; TCRdb lists only in-frame clones, some missing. The table records fewer than 150,000 clones, roughly 70% of them present only once. The ends lost 2 bases at V and 6 bases at J; junction bases unmatched: 9. The CDR3 sequence is 15 residues long. The germline V gene encodes CDR1 LNHDA and CDR2 SQIVND (reference sequence). This sequence originates from a man aged 18 to 29 in good health and CMV-seropositive. Sequencing input: PBMCs. The V gene is TRBV19, the J gene TRBJ1-2; 7 bases are a match to TRBD1. The CDR3 DNA reads as TGTGCCAGTAGTATATTTGGTCTACAGGGGAATGGCTACACCTTC. This sequence encodes CASSIFGLQGNGYTF. The full variable domain, in which reference TRBV19 and TRBJ1-2 provide the parts outside the CDR3, is DGGITQSPKYLFRKEGQNVTLSCEQNLNHDAMYWYRQDPGQGLRLIYYSQIVNDFQKGDIAEGYSVSREKKESFPLTVTSAQKNPTAFYLCASSIFGLQGNGYTFGSGTRLTVV.